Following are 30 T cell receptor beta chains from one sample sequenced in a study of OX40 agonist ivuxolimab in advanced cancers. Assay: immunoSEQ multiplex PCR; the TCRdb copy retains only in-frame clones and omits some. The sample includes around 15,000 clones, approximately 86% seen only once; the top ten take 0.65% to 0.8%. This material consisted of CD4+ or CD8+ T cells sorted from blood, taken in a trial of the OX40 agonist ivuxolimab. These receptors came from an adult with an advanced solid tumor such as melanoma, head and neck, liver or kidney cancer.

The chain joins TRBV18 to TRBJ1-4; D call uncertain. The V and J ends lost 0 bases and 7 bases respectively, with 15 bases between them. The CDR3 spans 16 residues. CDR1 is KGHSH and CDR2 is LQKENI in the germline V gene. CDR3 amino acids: CASSPPNSLEGEKLFF. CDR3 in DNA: TGTGCCAGCTCACCACCGAACAGTTTAGAGGGTGAAAAACTGTTTTTT.

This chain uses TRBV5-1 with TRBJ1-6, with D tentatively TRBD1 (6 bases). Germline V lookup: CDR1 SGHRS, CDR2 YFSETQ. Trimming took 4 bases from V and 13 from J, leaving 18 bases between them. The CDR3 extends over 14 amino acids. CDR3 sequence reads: CASSPGQSGGPLHF. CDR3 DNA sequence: TGCGCCAGCAGCCCTGGACAGTCGGGTGGTCCCCTCCACTTT.

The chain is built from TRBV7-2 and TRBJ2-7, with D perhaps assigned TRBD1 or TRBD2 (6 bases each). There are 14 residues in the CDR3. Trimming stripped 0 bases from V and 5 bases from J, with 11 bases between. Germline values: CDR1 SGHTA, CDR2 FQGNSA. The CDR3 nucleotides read TGTGCCAGCAGCTTAGCTACAGGGAGGCACGAGCAGTACTTC. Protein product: CASSLATGRHEQYF. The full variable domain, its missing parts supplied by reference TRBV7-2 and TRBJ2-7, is GAGVSQSPSNKVTEKGKDVELRCDPISGHTALYWYRQSLGQGLEFLIYFQGNSAPDKSGLPSDRFSAERTGGSVSTLTIQRTQQEDSAVYLCASSLATGRHEQYFGPGTRLTVT.

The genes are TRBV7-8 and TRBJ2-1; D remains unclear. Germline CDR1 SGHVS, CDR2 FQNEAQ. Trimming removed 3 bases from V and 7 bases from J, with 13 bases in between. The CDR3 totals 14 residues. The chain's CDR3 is CASSLRHDYNEQFF. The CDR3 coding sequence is TGTGCCAGCAGCTTGAGACACGATTATAATGAGCAGTTCTTC. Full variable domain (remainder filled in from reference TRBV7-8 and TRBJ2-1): GAGVSQSPRYKVAKRGQDVALRCDPISGHVSLFWYQQALGQGPEFLTYFQNEAQLDKSGLPSDRFFAERPEGSVSTLKIQRTQQEDSAVYLCASSLRHDYNEQFFGPGTRLTVL.

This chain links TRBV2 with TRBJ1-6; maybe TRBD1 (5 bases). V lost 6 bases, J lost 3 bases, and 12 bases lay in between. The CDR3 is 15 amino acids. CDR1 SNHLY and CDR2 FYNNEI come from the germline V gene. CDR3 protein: CASRPRDGYNSPLHF. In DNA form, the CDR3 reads TGTGCCAGCAGGCCCCGGGACGGCTATAATTCACCCCTCCACTTT.

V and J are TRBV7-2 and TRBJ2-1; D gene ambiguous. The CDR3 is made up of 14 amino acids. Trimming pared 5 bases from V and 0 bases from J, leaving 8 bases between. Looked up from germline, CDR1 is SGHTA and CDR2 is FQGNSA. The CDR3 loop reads CASSPGSSYNEQFF. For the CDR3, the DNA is TGTGCCAGCAGCCCGGGCAGCTCCTACAATGAGCAGTTCTTC.

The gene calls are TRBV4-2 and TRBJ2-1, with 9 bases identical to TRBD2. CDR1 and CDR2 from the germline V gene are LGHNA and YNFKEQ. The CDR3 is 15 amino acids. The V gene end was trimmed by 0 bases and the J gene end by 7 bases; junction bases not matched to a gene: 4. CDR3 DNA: TGTGCCAGCAGCCAAGAAAGGCTAGCGGGAAATGAGCAGTTCTTC. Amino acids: CASSQERLAGNEQFF.

The CDR3 bases are TGTGCCTGGGGCACCGGGACAGGGAAAACTGAAGCTTTCTTT. This gives the protein CAWGTGTGKTEAFF. The chain has TRBV30 and TRBJ1-1; 9 bases line up with TRBD1. Looked up from germline, CDR1 is GTSNPN and CDR2 is SVGIG (reference sequence). This CDR3 region has 14 residues. V gave up 5 bases and J gave up 5 bases; unmatched junction bases: 9. The full variable domain, completed using reference TRBV30 and TRBJ1-1, is SQTIHQWPATLVQPVGSPLSLECTVEGTSNPNLYWYRQAAGRGLQLLFYSVGIGQISSEVPQNLSASRPQDRQFILSSKKLLLSDSGFYLCAWGTGTGKTEAFFGQGTRLTVV.

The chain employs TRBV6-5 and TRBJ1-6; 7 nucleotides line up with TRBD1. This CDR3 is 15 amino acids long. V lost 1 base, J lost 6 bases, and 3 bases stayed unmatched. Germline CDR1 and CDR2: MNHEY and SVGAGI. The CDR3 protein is CASSYFRDSNSPLHF. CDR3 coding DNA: TGTGCCAGCAGTTACTTCCGGGACAGTAATTCACCCCTCCACTTT.

CDR3 amino acids: CASSQVFDAGRGYTF. DNA for the CDR3: TGTGCCAGCAGCCAAGTATTCGATGCGGGTCGTGGCTACACCTTC. The rearrangement links TRBV4-2 to TRBJ1-2; D ambiguous. Between the trimmed V and J ends, which lost 1 base and 7 bases, there was a span of 16 bases. Germline V gene sequence: CDR1 LGHNA, CDR2 YNFKEQ. The CDR3 contains 15 residues.

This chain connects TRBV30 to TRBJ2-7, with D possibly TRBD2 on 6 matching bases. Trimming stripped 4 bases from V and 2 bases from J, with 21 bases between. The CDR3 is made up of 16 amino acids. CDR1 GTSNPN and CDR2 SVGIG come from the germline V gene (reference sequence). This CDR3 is CAWNMWGVAAPYEQYF. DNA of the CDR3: TGTGCCTGGAATATGTGGGGGGTAGCGGCGCCCTACGAGCAGTACTTC.

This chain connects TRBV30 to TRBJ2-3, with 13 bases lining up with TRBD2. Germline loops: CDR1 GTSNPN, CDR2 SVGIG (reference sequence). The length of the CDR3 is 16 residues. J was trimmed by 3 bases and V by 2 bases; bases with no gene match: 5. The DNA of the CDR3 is TGTGCCTGGAGTACCGGGACTAGCGGGAATACAGATACGCAGTATTTT. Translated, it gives CAWSTGTSGNTDTQYF.

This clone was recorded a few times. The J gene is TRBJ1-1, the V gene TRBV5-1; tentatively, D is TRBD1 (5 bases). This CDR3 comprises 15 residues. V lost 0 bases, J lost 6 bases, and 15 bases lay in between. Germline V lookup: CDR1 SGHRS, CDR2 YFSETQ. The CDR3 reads CASSLGGGLVSEAFF. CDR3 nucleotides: TGCGCCAGCAGCTTGGGTGGGGGGTTAGTTTCTGAAGCTTTCTTT.

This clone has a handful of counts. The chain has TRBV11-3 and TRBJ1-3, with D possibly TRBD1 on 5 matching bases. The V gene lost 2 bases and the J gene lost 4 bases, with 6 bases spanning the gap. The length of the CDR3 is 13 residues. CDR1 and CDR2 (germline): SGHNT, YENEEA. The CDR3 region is CASSLTGGNTIYF. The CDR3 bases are TGTGCCAGCAGCTTAACAGGCGGAAACACCATATATTTT.

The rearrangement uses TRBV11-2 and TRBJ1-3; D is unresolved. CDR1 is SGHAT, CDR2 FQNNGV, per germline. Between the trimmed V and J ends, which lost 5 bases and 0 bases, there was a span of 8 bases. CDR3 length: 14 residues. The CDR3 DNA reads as TGTGCCAGCAGCGACGGAAGCTCTGGAAACACCATATATTTT. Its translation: CASSDGSSGNTIYF.

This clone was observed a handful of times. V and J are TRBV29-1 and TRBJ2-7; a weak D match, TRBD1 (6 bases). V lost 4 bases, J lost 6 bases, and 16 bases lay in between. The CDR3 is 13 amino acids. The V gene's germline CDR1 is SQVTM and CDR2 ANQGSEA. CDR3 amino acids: CSVGIGTRAEQYF. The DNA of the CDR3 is TGCAGCGTTGGAATCGGGACAAGGGCCGAGCAGTACTTC.

The CDR3 sequence: CASSLAGTGNGYTF. The DNA for the CDR3 is TGCGCCAGCAGCTTGGCTGGGACAGGAAATGGCTACACCTTC. V gene TRBV5-1 combines with J gene TRBJ1-2, with 8 bases matching TRBD1. The CDR3 loop spans 14 amino acids. Trimming took 0 bases from V and 6 from J; bases not matched to a gene: 4. In germline, CDR1 is SGHRS, CDR2 YFSETQ. The whole variable domain, remainder taken from reference TRBV5-1 and TRBJ1-2, is KAGVTQTPRYLIKTRGQQVTLSCSPISGHRSVSWYQQTPGQGLQFLFEYFSETQRNKGNFPGRFSGRQFSNSRSEMNVSTLELGDSALYLCASSLAGTGNGYTFGSGTRLTVV.

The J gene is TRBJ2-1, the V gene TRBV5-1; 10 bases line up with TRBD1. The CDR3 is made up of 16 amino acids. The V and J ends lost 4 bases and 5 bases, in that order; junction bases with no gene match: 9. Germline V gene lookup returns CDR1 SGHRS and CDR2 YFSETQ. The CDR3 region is CASSPWTGGLDNEQFF. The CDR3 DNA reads TGCGCCAGCAGCCCCTGGACAGGGGGTCTGGACAATGAGCAGTTCTTC. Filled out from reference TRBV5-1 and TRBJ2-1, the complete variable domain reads KAGVTQTPRYLIKTRGQQVTLSCSPISGHRSVSWYQQTPGQGLQFLFEYFSETQRNKGNFPGRFSGRQFSNSRSEMNVSTLELGDSALYLCASSPWTGGLDNEQFFGPGTRLTVL.

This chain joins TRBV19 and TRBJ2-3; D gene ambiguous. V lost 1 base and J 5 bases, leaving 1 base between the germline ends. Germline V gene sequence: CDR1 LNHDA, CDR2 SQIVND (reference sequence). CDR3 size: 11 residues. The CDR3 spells CASSIGDTQYF. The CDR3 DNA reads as TGTGCCAGTAGTATAGGAGATACGCAGTATTTT.

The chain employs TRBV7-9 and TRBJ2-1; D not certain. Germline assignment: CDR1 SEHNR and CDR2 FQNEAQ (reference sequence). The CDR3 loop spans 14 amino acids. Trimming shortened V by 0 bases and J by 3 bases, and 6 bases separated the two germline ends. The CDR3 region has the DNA TGTGCCAGCAGCTTAGCGGGTAACTACAATGAGCAGTTCTTC. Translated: CASSLAGNYNEQFF.

The CDR3 DNA reads TGTGCCAGTAGTGGGTCGACAGGGCTCTATGGCTACACCTTC. The encoded protein is CASSGSTGLYGYTF. The rearrangement links TRBV19 to TRBJ1-2, with TRBD1 matching 7 bases. The CDR3 loop spans 14 amino acids. V was pared by 5 bases and J by 4 bases, with 7 bases of the junction left unmatched. Per germline, CDR1 LNHDA and CDR2 SQIVND (reference sequence).

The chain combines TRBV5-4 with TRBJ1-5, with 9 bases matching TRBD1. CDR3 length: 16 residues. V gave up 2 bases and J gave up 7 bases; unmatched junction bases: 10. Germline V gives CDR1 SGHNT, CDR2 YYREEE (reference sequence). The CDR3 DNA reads TGTGCCAGCAGCTTTGGCCCCGGGACAGGGTTACAGCCCCAGCATTTT. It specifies CASSFGPGTGLQPQHF.

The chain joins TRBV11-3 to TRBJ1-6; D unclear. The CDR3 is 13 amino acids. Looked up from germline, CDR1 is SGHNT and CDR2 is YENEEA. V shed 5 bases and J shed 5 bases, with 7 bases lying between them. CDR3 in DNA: TGTGCCAGCAGCCCACCGCATAATTCACCCCTCCACTTT. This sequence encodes CASSPPHNSPLHF.

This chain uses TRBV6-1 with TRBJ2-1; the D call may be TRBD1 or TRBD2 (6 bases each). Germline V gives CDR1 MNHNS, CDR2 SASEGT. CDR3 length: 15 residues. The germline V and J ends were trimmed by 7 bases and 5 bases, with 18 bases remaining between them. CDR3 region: CASTLLLGGHNEQFF. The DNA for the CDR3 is TGTGCCAGCACCCTCCTCCTCGGGGGCCACAATGAGCAGTTCTTC.

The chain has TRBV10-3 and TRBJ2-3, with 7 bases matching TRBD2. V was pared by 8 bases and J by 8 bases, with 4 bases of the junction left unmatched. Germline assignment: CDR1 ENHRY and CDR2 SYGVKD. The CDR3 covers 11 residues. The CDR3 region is CAIGEGGTQYF. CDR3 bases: TGTGCCATCGGGGAGGGCGGTACGCAGTATTTT.

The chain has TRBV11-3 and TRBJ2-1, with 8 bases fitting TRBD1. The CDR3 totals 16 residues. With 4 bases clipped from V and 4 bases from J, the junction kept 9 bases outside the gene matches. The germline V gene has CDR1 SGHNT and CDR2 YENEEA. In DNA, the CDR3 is TGTGCCAGCAGCTCGCAGGGGGCGATAGGGTACAATGAGCAGTTCTTC. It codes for CASSSQGAIGYNEQFF.

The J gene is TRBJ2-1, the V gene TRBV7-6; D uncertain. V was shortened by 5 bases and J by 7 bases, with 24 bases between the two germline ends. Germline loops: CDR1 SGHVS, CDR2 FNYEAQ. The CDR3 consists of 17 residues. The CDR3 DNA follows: TGTGCCAGCAGCGTAAGCATGGGCCGCTGGCCCCCGAATGAGCAGTTCTTC. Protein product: CASSVSMGRWPPNEQFF.

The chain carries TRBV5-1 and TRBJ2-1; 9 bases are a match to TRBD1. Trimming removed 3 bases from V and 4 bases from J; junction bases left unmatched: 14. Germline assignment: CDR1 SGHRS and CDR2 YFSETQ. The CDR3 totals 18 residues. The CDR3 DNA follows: TGCGCCAGCAGCTCCCGGGACAGGGTCGTCCTATCGTACAATGAGCAGTTCTTC. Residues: CASSSRDRVVLSYNEQFF.

This CDR3 is CASSPSGQLIGNTIYF. The CDR3 nucleotides are TGTGCCAGCTCACCATCTGGACAGTTAATTGGAAACACCATATATTTT. The gene calls are TRBV18 and TRBJ1-3, with D possibly TRBD1 on 6 matching bases. Trimming took 2 bases from V and 3 from J, leaving 14 bases between them. The CDR3 spans 16 residues. The germline V gene encodes CDR1 KGHSH and CDR2 LQKENI.

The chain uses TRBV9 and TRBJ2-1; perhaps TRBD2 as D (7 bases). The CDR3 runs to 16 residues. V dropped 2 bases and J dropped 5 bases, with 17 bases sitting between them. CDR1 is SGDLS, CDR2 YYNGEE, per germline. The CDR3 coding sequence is TGTGCCAGCAGCGTCCTGGGGGGGGGCCCCAACAATGAGCAGTTCTTC. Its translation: CASSVLGGGPNNEQFF.